This T cell receptor (beta chain) was identified during a study of T cell responses to AZD1222 COVID-19 vaccine. Whole-study findings and limits: A mostly white British donor set with more females was recruited, and clonal diversity was possibly underestimated. Regions 160-218 and 743-854 held dominance among vaccine-associated CD4 TCRs, which spanned spike. Increases in Spike-specific TCR breadth and depth were seen after two AZD1222 doses.

A note on this clone: Its antigen is as yet unknown. The same CDR3 also results from other DNA sequences found in this sample.

Looked up from germline, CDR1 is SGHTA and CDR2 is FQGNSA. The CDR3 totals 13 residues. V was clipped by 3 bases and J by 5 bases; unmatched bases: 2. Produced via immunoSEQ multiplex PCR; TCRdb's table is partial and in-frame only. The sample has approximately 140,000 clones; about 90% are singletons. This sequence joins TRBV7-2 and TRBJ1-1; 8 bases agree with TRBD1. The material sequenced was peripheral blood, taken 28 days after the second AZD1222 dose. This TCR was sampled from an adult who received the AZD1222 COVID-19 vaccine. In DNA, the CDR3 is TGTGCCAGCAGCTTCCAGGGGGCTACTGAAGCTTTCTTT. It is translated as CASSFQGATEAFF.